This T cell receptor (beta chain) was captured in a study of blood T cell repertoires in COVID-19. Across the study: COVID-19 samples collected from the United States, Italy and Spain covered acute and convalescent phases. Sample material is recorded as cDNA or gDNA derived from T cells, B-cell-depleted T cells, or PBMCs.

Trimming shortened V by 7 bases and J by 0 bases, and 9 bases separated the two germline ends. Germline V gives CDR1 MNHEY, CDR2 SVGAGI. The length of the CDR3 is 14 residues. Using immunoSEQ multiplex PCR, the repertoire was profiled, and TCRdb retains in-frame clones only, with some absent. The table shows around 89,000 clones, with roughly nine tenths occurring only once. The chain recombines TRBV6-5 with TRBJ1-4, with a possible D match to TRBD1 (6 bases). The material sequenced was peripheral blood. This sequence originates from a man in his fifties with acute or convalescent COVID-19. This CDR3 reads CASNRAATNEKLFF. CDR3 coding DNA: TGTGCCAGCAACAGGGCCGCAACTAATGAAAAACTGTTTTTT.